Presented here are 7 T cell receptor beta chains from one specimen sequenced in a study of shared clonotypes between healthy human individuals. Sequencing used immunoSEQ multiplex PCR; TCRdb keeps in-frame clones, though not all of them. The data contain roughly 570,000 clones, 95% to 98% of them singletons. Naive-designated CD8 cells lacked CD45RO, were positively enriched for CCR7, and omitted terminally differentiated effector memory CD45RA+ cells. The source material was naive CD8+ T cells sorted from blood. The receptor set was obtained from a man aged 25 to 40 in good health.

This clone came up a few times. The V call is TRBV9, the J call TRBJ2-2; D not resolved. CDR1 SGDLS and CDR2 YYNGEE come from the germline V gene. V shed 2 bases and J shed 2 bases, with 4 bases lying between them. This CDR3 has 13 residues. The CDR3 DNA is TGTGCCAGCAGCGTCCCCAACACCGGGGAGCTGTTTTTT. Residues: CASSVPNTGELFF.

The CDR3 spells CASSYSVTPSEQYF. In nucleotides, the CDR3 is TGTGCCAGCAGTTACTCGGTGACCCCCTCCGAGCAGTACTTC. The chain recombines TRBV6-5 with TRBJ2-7; D remains unclear. The CDR3 covers 14 residues. The germline CDR1 and CDR2 sequences are MNHEY and SVGAGI. Trimming pared 0 bases from V and 6 bases from J, leaving 12 bases between.

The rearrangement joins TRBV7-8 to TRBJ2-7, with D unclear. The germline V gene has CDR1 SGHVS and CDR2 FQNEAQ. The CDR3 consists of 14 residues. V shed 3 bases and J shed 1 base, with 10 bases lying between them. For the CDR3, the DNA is TGTGCCAGCAGCTTTTCAGGCTTTTCCTACGAGCAGTACTTC. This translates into CASSFSGFSYEQYF.

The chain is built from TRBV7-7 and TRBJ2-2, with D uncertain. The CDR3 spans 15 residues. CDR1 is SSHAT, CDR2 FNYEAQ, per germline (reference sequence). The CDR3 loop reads CASRYGRKNTGELFF. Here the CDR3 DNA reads TGTGCTAGCCGCTACGGACGGAAGAACACCGGGGAGCTGTTTTTT.

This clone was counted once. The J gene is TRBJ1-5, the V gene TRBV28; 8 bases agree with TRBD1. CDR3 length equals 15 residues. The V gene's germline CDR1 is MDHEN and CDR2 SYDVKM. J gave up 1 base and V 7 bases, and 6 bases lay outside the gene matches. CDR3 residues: CASTPGGASNQPQHF. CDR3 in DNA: TGTGCCAGCACTCCAGGGGGCGCGAGCAATCAGCCCCAGCATTTT.

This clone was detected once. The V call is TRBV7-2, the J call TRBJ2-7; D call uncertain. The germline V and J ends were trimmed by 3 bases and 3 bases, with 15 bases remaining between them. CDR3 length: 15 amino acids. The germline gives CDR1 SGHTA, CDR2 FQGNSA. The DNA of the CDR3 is TGTGCCAGCAGCTTCTTTGCCACATACAACTACGAGCAGTACTTC. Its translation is CASSFFATYNYEQYF. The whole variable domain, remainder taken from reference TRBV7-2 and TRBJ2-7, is GAGVSQSPSNKVTEKGKDVELRCDPISGHTALYWYRQSLGQGLEFLIYFQGNSAPDKSGLPSDRFSAERTGGSVSTLTIQRTQQEDSAVYLCASSFFATYNYEQYFGPGTRLTVT.

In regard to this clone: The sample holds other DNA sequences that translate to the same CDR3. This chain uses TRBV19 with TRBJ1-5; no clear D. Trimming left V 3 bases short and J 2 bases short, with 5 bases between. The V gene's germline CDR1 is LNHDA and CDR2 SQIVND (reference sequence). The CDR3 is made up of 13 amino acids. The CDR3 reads CASSIIGNQPQHF. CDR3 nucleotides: TGTGCCAGTAGTATTATTGGCAATCAGCCCCAGCATTTT.